The rows below give T cell receptor beta chains drawn from one sample of a study of cytomegalovirus exposure and HLA in healthy donors. The method was immunoSEQ multiplex PCR; TCRdb's version includes in-frame clones alone and lacks a portion of them. The sample includes roughly 160,000 clones, around three quarters of them seen just once. The sequencing sample was made of PBMCs. The receptor set was obtained from a man aged 35 to 55 in good health and CMV-seronegative. The conserved cysteine and the conserved F or W are not part of the CDR3 here. Expanded clones get a size class; other rows say once, few or many, or leave the size out.

size	V	J	CDR3
-	TRBV5-4	TRBJ2-3	ASSLGAGLAGNTQY
-	TRBV7-2	TRBJ1-1	ASSPNLGGTAEAF
-	TRBV6-5	TRBJ2-5	ASSYIREGETQY
-	TRBV1	TRBJ2-3	TSSHITSGRLTDTQY
-	TRBV29-1	TRBJ2-3	SVRLTGGNTDTQY
-	TRBV4-2	TRBJ2-7	ASSQDPAGGPYEQY
-	TRBV28	TRBJ1-1	ASSRGQGATEAF
-	TRBV21-1	TRBJ2-7	ASSKGSPTSGRARINYEQY
-	TRBV6-6	TRBJ1-1	ASSYSMAGGSTEAF
-	TRBV7-9	TRBJ1-2	ASSLGGFDYT
-	TRBV7-7	TRBJ2-5	ASSPTSGRGQTQY
few	TRBV5-1	TRBJ2-1	ASSFSGSSRGEQF
-	TRBV28	TRBJ1-2	ASRRGGYGYT
-	TRBV5-1	TRBJ2-4	ASSLGPQTGAGVY
-	TRBV7-2	TRBJ2-2	ASSSGLAGNSPNTGELF
-	TRBV6-5	TRBJ2-3	ASSYSEDTSTDTQY
once	TRBV30	TRBJ2-3	AWSRNGNADTQY
-	TRBV2	TRBJ2-3	ASSGEFSSDTQY
-	TRBV6-1	TRBJ2-7	ASRFNGVPYEQY
-	TRBV10-3	TRBJ2-7	AISEPGQSYEQY
-	TRBV5-4	TRBJ2-2	ASRPAVNTGELF
-	TRBV6-4	TRBJ1-1	ASSEQADTEAF
-	TRBV10-3	TRBJ2-2	AISQTGELF
-	TRBV7-9	TRBJ1-2	ASSLGTGREAYGYT
few	TRBV6-5	TRBJ1-5	ASSPTGAGNQPQH
-	TRBV28	TRBJ2-5	ASSLGLAGHQETQY
-	TRBV11-2	TRBJ2-1	ASSLEAPSGYNEQF
-	TRBV19	TRBJ1-4	ASRRQGAVEKLF
once	TRBV28	TRBJ1-6	ASAVNNSPLH